The rows below give T cell receptor beta chains drawn from one sample of a study of beta chain features in type 1 diabetes. Produced via immunoSEQ multiplex PCR; TCRdb's table is partial and in-frame only. The repertoire holds roughly 130,000 clones, with about 15% as singletons. Material: central memory CD4+ T cells from blood. The receptors shown here come from a man aged 25-45 years with type 1 diabetes. Each CDR3 is given with its conserved first and last residue. D genes are given only for firm matches. Only some rows state a clone size, as once, few, many or a class for expanded clones.

v_call	j_call	clone_size	d_call	cdr3_nt	cdr3_aa
TRBV4-2	TRBJ2-5	few	-	TGTGCCAGCAGCCAAGGCCTAGCCCTCTGGCAAGAGACCCAGTACTTC	CASSQGLALWQETQYF
TRBV4-2	TRBJ1-2	-	TRBD1	TGTGCCAGCAGCCCTGGACAGGGGGATGGCTACACCTTC	CASSPGQGDGYTF
TRBV2	TRBJ1-2	-	-	TGTGCCAGCTGGGGACGCTATGGCTACACCTTC	CASWGRYGYTF
TRBV4-2	TRBJ2-7	few	-	TGTGCCAGCAGCCAAGGGGAGGTCTACGAGCAGTACTTC	CASSQGEVYEQYF
TRBV13	TRBJ2-5	few	-	TGTGCCAGCAGTCAGGGGCACCCAGAGACCCAGTACTTC	CASSQGHPETQYF
TRBV4-2	TRBJ1-6	-	-	TGTGCCAGCAGCCAAACGACAGGAGGCTACTTTAATTCACCCCTCCACTTT	CASSQTTGGYFNSPLHF
TRBV29-1	TRBJ2-1	few	TRBD2	TGCAGCGATCAACCTAGCGGGGGGGCAAATGAGCAGTTCTTC	CSDQPSGGANEQFF
TRBV10-3	TRBJ1-1	-	-	TGTGCCATCAGTGACGACAGGTCTGAAGCTTTCTTT	CAISDDRSEAFF
TRBV11-2	TRBJ2-3	few	-	TGTGCCAGCAGTACTGGCACAGATACGCAGTATTTT	CASSTGTDTQYF
TRBV7-9	TRBJ1-2	-	-	TGTGCCAGCAGCTTCAGGCAGATCTATGGCTACACCTTC	CASSFRQIYGYTF
TRBV7-9	TRBJ2-3	-	TRBD2	TGTGCCAGCAGCTTAAGCGGGGGGTCGTTACGTGCAGATACGCAGTATTTT	CASSLSGGSLRADTQYF
TRBV29-1	TRBJ1-2	few	-	TGCAGCGTTGCAGGGGCAGGTCTTGGCTACACCTTC	CSVAGAGLGYTF
TRBV29-1	TRBJ2-7	-	-	TGCAGCGTTGAAGGTAGCCTACAGGACGAGCAGTACTTC	CSVEGSLQDEQYF
TRBV30	TRBJ2-1	-	-	TGTGCCTGGAGTCGACCTGGGGAGCAGTTCTTC	CAWSRPGEQFF
TRBV30	TRBJ1-4	-	TRBD1	TGTGCCTGGAGACTCACCGGGACAGGGGGCGAAAAACTGTTTTTT	CAWRLTGTGGEKLFF
TRBV27	TRBJ1-5	few	TRBD1	TGTGCCAGCGCCTCCTCGGGACAGGGTGGATCCGGCAATCAGCCCCAGCATTTT	CASASSGQGGSGNQPQHF
TRBV7-2	TRBJ1-2	few	-	TGTGCCAGCAGCTTAGGAGGGAACTATGGCTACACCTTC	CASSLGGNYGYTF
TRBV7-9	TRBJ2-3	many	-	TGTGCCAGCAGCCAGCCTATTGGCGGGAGCACAGATACGCAGTATTTT	CASSQPIGGSTDTQYF
TRBV10-3	TRBJ2-7	few	TRBD1	TGTGCCATCATCCCGGGACAGGGTATCAACGAGCAGTACTTC	CAIIPGQGINEQYF
TRBV4-1	TRBJ2-1	-	TRBD2	TGCGCCAGCAGCCATTTAAGCGGGGGAATCAATGAGCAGTTCTTC	CASSHLSGGINEQFF
TRBV14	TRBJ1-3	few	TRBD1	TGTGCCAGCAGCCAGCTCCGGGACAGCTCTGGAAACACCATATATTTT	CASSQLRDSSGNTIYF
TRBV30	TRBJ2-7	-	-	TGTGCCTGGGCTAGATTCGGAGGCTACGAGCAGTACTTC	CAWARFGGYEQYF
TRBV30	TRBJ2-7	-	-	TGTGCCTGGGGGCTTGGGTGCAGTACCGAGCAGTACTTC	CAWGLGCSTEQYF
TRBV7-9	TRBJ1-1	few	-	TGTGCCAGCAGCTTAGTCACCGACACTGAAGCTTTCTTT	CASSLVTDTEAFF
TRBV9	TRBJ2-3	few	-	TGTGCCAGCAGCGTTTCGGGAATCAGCACAGATACGCAGTATTTT	CASSVSGISTDTQYF
TRBV19	TRBJ1-5	-	TRBD1	TGTGCCAGTAGTAACCCAGACAGGGCTAGCAATCAGCCCCAGCATTTT	CASSNPDRASNQPQHF
TRBV29-1	TRBJ2-5	-	-	TGCAGCGTCACTGGGGGGACCCAAGAGACCCAGTACTTC	CSVTGGTQETQYF
TRBV19	TRBJ1-6	-	-	TGTGCCAGTGCGGGGCTGACATATAATTCACCCCTCCACTTT	CASAGLTYNSPLHF
TRBV7-2	TRBJ1-6	-	TRBD1	TGTGCCAGCAGCCCCGCTCCATACAGGGGACGCTATAATTCACCCCTCCACTTT	CASSPAPYRGRYNSPLHF
TRBV18	TRBJ2-7	many	-	TGTGCCAGCTCACAGGATACGGGCTACGAGCAGTACTTC	CASSQDTGYEQYF
TRBV10-3	TRBJ2-1	-	-	TGTGCCATCAGTCCTGGGGGCTGGGAGCAGTTCTTC	CAISPGGWEQFF
TRBV19	TRBJ1-2	-	-	TGTGCCAGTAGAGATACCCCCTGGGACTATGGCTACACCTTC	CASRDTPWDYGYTF
TRBV6-6	TRBJ2-3	few	TRBD2	TGTGCCAGCAACGTAGCGGGGGGGCAAGATACGCAGTATTTT	CASNVAGGQDTQYF
TRBV4-2	TRBJ1-6	-	-	TGTGCCAGCAGCCAAGAGTGGAGCTCCTATAATTCACCCCTCCACTTT	CASSQEWSSYNSPLHF
TRBV6-1	TRBJ2-7	few	-	TGTGCCAGCAGTGTGGAAACTAGCTACTACGAGCAGTACTTC	CASSVETSYYEQYF
TRBV11-2	TRBJ2-1	-	-	TGTGCCAGCAGCTTAGTTAGCAACTACCTCAATGAGCAGTTCTTC	CASSLVSNYLNEQFF
TRBV7-2	TRBJ1-1	few	-	TGTGCCAGCAGCCGTCCCGGGACTGAAGCTTTCTTT	CASSRPGTEAFF
TRBV5-1	TRBJ1-2	-	-	TGCGCCAGCAAGCGGATGAATGATGGCTACACCTTC	CASKRMNDGYTF
TRBV4-3	TRBJ2-1	-	TRBD2	TGCGCCAGCAGCCAAGGAAGGAGACTAGCGGGGGCCCCCCTCCCCGATGAGCAGTTCTTC	CASSQGRRLAGAPLPDEQFF
TRBV28	TRBJ2-4	few	-	TGTGCCAGCAGTTTAGCGGGTAAAGCCAAAAACATTCAGTACTTC	CASSLAGKAKNIQYF
TRBV18	TRBJ1-1	-	-	TGTGCCAGCTCACTGGGAGGCTCTGGGATGAACACTGAAGCTTTCTTT	CASSLGGSGMNTEAFF
TRBV7-2	TRBJ2-1	many	TRBD2	TGTGCCAGCAGTTTAGCGGGGGGCCTCGGTGGTGAGCAGTTCTTC	CASSLAGGLGGEQFF
TRBV9	TRBJ1-6	few	-	TGTGCCAGCAGCGTAGAACAGTATAATTCACCCCTCCACTTT	CASSVEQYNSPLHF
TRBV7-2	TRBJ2-5	-	TRBD1	TGTGCCAGCAGCTTTCTTAGGGGGCGAGAGACCCAGTACTTC	CASSFLRGRETQYF
TRBV5-1	TRBJ1-4	few	-	TGCGCCAGCAGCAGGCAGAGCGCAACTAATGAAAAACTGTTTTTT	CASSRQSATNEKLFF
TRBV29-1	TRBJ2-7	-	-	TGCAGCGTTGATAGTCTCGATGGGTCCACCTTCGGGCAGTACTTC	CSVDSLDGSTFGQYF
TRBV18	TRBJ2-1	-	TRBD1	TGTGCCAGCTCAGGTACAGGGGGCAATGAGCAGTTCTTC	CASSGTGGNEQFF
TRBV7-2	TRBJ1-5	-	-	TGTGCCAGCAACAAACCGGGCAATCAGCCCCAGCATTTT	CASNKPGNQPQHF
TRBV28	TRBJ2-4	-	-	TGTGCCAGCAGTTTTACATGGGTCAAGGGGCGCTCTAGCAAAAACATTCAGTACTTC	CASSFTWVKGRSSKNIQYF
TRBV5-6	TRBJ2-1	few	-	TGTGCCAGCAGCTTGAGTGCTGACTACAATGAGCAGTTCTTC	CASSLSADYNEQFF
TRBV30	TRBJ1-2	-	-	TGTGCCTGGAGCCCAAACCGGGACACGTGGCGCTACACCTTC	CAWSPNRDTWRYTF
TRBV30	TRBJ2-6	-	-	TGTGCCTGGAGATCCGGGGCCAACGTCCTGACTTTC	CAWRSGANVLTF
TRBV15	TRBJ1-2	-	TRBD1	TGTGCCACCAGCAGTGCTTACGGGACAGTCCTCTCCGGGCGCTACACCTTC	CATSSAYGTVLSGRYTF